Presented here are 29 T cell receptor beta chains from one specimen sequenced in a study of T cells in Graves' hyperthyroidism and ophthalmopathy. Amplified regions were TCR beta CDR3 sequences from RNA transcripts. RT-PCR in the first round (using the HTBI primer set) targeted the TCR CDR3. TCRdb used MiXCR to reprocess the multiplex PCR reads, holding one entry per CDR3 protein. This table has 650,000 to 700,000 distinct CDR3 sequences, approximately 15% appearing once. The sequencing sample was made of blood. The receptors were sampled from a man between 50 and 59 years old with Graves' hyperthyroidism.

This clonotype was picked up a small number of times. This chain connects TRBV19 to TRBJ1-1; D is possibly TRBD1 (5 bases). Trimming left V 2 bases short and J 3 bases short, with 10 bases between. Germline values: CDR1 LNHDA, CDR2 SQIVND (reference sequence). The CDR3 is 14 amino acids. The CDR3 is CASSILLGDTEAFF. The CDR3 coding sequence is TGTGCCAGTAGTATACTGTTAGGGGACACTGAAGCTTTCTTT.

CDR3 DNA: TGTGCCAGCAGTTACGACAGGGGACCGGTGTTCGGGGAGCTGTTTTTT. Protein product: CASSYDRGPVFGELFF. V usage is TRBV6-5 and J usage is TRBJ2-2; 8 nucleotides agree with TRBD1. CDR1 is MNHEY, CDR2 SVGAGI, per germline. The V and J ends lost 2 bases and 7 bases, in that order; junction bases with no gene match: 9. The CDR3 is 16 amino acids.

The V and J genes are TRBV20-1 and TRBJ2-1, with 9 bases lining up with TRBD2. CDR3 length: 15 residues. V lost 7 bases to trimming and J lost 0 bases; unmatched junction nucleotides: 7. Per germline, CDR1 DFQATT and CDR2 SNEGSKA (reference sequence). CDR3 in DNA: TGCAGTGGAACGAATAGCGGGAGCTCCTACAATGAGCAGTTCTTC. Translating it yields CSGTNSGSSYNEQFF.

This clonotype was counted at least ten times. This chain joins TRBV7-2 and TRBJ1-4; tentatively, D is TRBD1 (5 bases). The CDR3 totals 13 residues. V lost 3 bases, J lost 8 bases, and 10 bases lay in between. Germline V gives CDR1 SGHTA, CDR2 FQGNSA. The CDR3 nucleotides read TGTGCCAGCAGCTTCACAGGAGGCGAAAAACTGTTTTTT. This gives the protein CASSFTGGEKLFF. The variable domain in full, with the rest retrieved from reference TRBV7-2 and TRBJ1-4, is GAGVSQSPSNKVTEKGKDVELRCDPISGHTALYWYRQSLGQGLEFLIYFQGNSAPDKSGLPSDRFSAERTGGSVSTLTIQRTQQEDSAVYLCASSFTGGEKLFFGSGTQLSVL.

This clonotype was observed at least ten times. As DNA, the CDR3 is TGCGCCAGCAGCGGCTTTTCGGGAGAGCAAGATACGCAGTATTTT. It encodes CASSGFSGEQDTQYF. This chain connects TRBV5-1 to TRBJ2-3; maybe TRBD2 (6 bases). The CDR3 has 15 residues. Germline V lookup: CDR1 SGHRS, CDR2 YFSETQ. V lost 4 bases and J 5 bases, leaving 17 bases between the germline ends.

The rearrangement links TRBV27 to TRBJ2-1; the D gene is possibly TRBD1 (6 bases). Trimming pared 5 bases from V and 7 bases from J, leaving 15 bases between. Germline CDR1 reads MNHEY; CDR2 reads SMNVEV (reference sequence). This CDR3 spans 14 amino acids. The CDR3 coding sequence is TGTGCCAGCAGTCCAGGGGTTTCAGGGAATGAGCAGTTCTTC. As protein: CASSPGVSGNEQFF.

This clonotype was seen many times. This sequence joins TRBV7-3 and TRBJ2-3; D call uncertain. The CDR3 loop spans 13 amino acids. Trimming pared 2 bases from V and 4 bases from J, leaving 7 bases between. CDR1 and CDR2 (germline): SGHTA, FQGTGA. The CDR3 here is CASSLHRADTQYF. The DNA for the CDR3 is TGTGCCAGCAGCTTACACCGGGCAGATACGCAGTATTTT.

The genes are TRBV3-1 and TRBJ1-5; D call uncertain. This CDR3 spans 15 amino acids. The V gene's germline CDR1 is LGHDT and CDR2 YNNKEL (reference sequence). V was trimmed by 1 base and J by 3 bases, leaving 10 bases between them. The DNA for the CDR3 is TGTGCCAGCAGCCAAGCCAAACAGTACAATCAGCCCCAGCATTTT. It yields the protein CASSQAKQYNQPQHF.

This clonotype was observed at least ten times. The V gene is TRBV7-2, the J gene TRBJ2-3, with 8 bases matching TRBD2. CDR3 length: 13 residues. CDR1 is SGHTA, CDR2 FQGNSA, per germline. CDR3 sequence: CAAAREETDTQYF. The CDR3 DNA is TGTGCGGCAGCGCGGGAGGAAACAGATACGCAGTATTTT. Full variable domain (missing parts from reference TRBV7-2 and TRBJ2-3): GAGVSQSPSNKVTEKGKDVELRCDPISGHTALYWYRQSLGQGLEFLIYFQGNSAPDKSGLPSDRFSAERTGGSVSTLTIQRTQQEDSAVYLCAAAREETDTQYFGPGTRLTVL.

This clonotype was counted many times. This chain uses TRBV27 with TRBJ1-6; D unclear. Deletions cut 3 bases from V and 14 bases from J, with 17 bases between. There are 14 residues in the CDR3. Germline V gene data show CDR1 as MNHEY and CDR2 as SMNVEV (reference sequence). CDR3 amino acids: CASSFLDRGRSLHF. The CDR3 DNA reads TGTGCCAGCAGTTTTTTGGACCGAGGTCGGTCCCTCCACTTT.

This clonotype was counted only a few times. The V gene is TRBV4-1, the J gene TRBJ1-5; D uncertain. Germline assignment: CDR1 MGHRA and CDR2 YSYEKL. This CDR3 region has 17 residues. Trimming removed 0 bases at V and 3 bases at J, with 15 bases between. The DNA of the CDR3 is TGCGCCAGCAGCCAAGATGAGGGAATACGGGCCAATCAGCCCCAGCATTTT. This codes for CASSQDEGIRANQPQHF.

This clonotype was recorded at least ten times. The V and J genes are TRBV24-1 and TRBJ2-1; 10 nucleotides line up with TRBD2. The J segment lost 8 bases and the V segment lost 3 bases, leaving 6 bases of the junction unmatched. This CDR3 contains 15 residues. CDR1 KGHDR and CDR2 SFDVKD come from the germline V gene. The chain's CDR3 is CATSDPSGRRDEQFF. The DNA for the CDR3 is TGTGCCACCAGTGATCCTAGCGGGAGAAGGGATGAGCAGTTCTTC.

This clonotype has at least ten counts. CDR3 in DNA: TGTGCCAGCAGTAACCGGGACAGCTATAATTCACCCCTCCACTTT. As protein: CASSNRDSYNSPLHF. The chain has TRBV6-1 and TRBJ1-6; 7 bases align to TRBD1. Germline V CDR1 and CDR2: MNHNS, SASEGT. The trim removed 5 bases at V and 3 bases at J, leaving 4 bases unmatched. The CDR3 consists of 15 residues.

In this sample, this clonotype turned up many times. In nucleotides, the CDR3 is TGTGCCAGCAGCACGCCGGGACTAGAAAACTACGAGCAGTACTTC. It translates to CASSTPGLENYEQYF. V usage is TRBV13 and J usage is TRBJ2-7, with 8 bases matching TRBD2. Germline V lookup: CDR1 PRHDT, CDR2 FYEKMQ (reference sequence). CDR3 length: 15 amino acids. Unmatched junction bases numbered 9, after V lost 5 bases and J lost 3 bases. Full variable domain (missing parts from reference TRBV13 and TRBJ2-7): AAGVIQSPRHLIKEKRETATLKCYPIPRHDTVYWYQQGPGQDPQFLISFYEKMQSDKGSIPDRFSAQQFSDYHSELNMSSLELGDSALYFCASSTPGLENYEQYFGPGTRLTVT.

This clonotype has a handful of counts. The rearrangement links TRBV6-1 to TRBJ2-5; possibly TRBD2 for D (6 bases). CDR1 is MNHNS, CDR2 SASEGT, per germline. The V end lost 3 bases, the J end lost 10 bases, and 15 bases lay between the germline ends. The CDR3 loop spans 13 amino acids. Written as DNA, the CDR3 is TGTGCCAGCAGTGAGGGCCGCGGGGTGGACCAGTACTTC. This codes for CASSEGRGVDQYF.

This clonotype showed up just a few times. The chain links TRBV19 to TRBJ2-3; D unresolved. CDR3 length: 14 residues. Germline V CDR1 and CDR2: LNHDA, SQIVND (reference sequence). V dropped 1 base and J dropped 0 bases, with 5 bases sitting between them. CDR3 DNA sequence: TGTGCCAGTAGTATAGGGTACAGCACAGATACGCAGTATTTT. The encoded protein is CASSIGYSTDTQYF.

This clonotype was counted ten times or more. CDR3 amino acids: CSAVGGVRTDTQYF. The CDR3 nucleotides read TGCAGTGCCGTCGGGGGGGTTCGCACAGATACGCAGTATTTT. V gene TRBV20-1 combines with J gene TRBJ2-3; 8 positions agree with TRBD2. Germline trimming cut 6 bases from V and 1 base from J; bases unmatched to any gene: 6. Germline values: CDR1 DFQATT, CDR2 SNEGSKA (reference sequence). CDR3 length: 14 amino acids.

The V and J genes are TRBV3-1 and TRBJ2-7; 14 bases align to TRBD2. Germline V gene lookup returns CDR1 LGHDT and CDR2 YNNKEL (reference sequence). The length of the CDR3 is 18 residues. The V and J ends lost 0 bases and 5 bases, in that order; junction bases with no gene match: 9. The CDR3 sequence is CASSQDPRTSGRIHEQYF. The CDR3 region has the DNA TGTGCCAGCAGCCAAGATCCACGGACTAGCGGGAGGATACACGAGCAGTACTTC.

The chain uses TRBV28 and TRBJ2-1; tentatively, D is TRBD2 (5 bases). Trimming removed 8 bases at V and 6 bases at J, with 14 bases between. CDR3 length: 13 amino acids. In germline, CDR1 is MDHEN, CDR2 SYDVKM. The CDR3 loop is CASHEGPRNEQFF. The CDR3 nucleotides are TGTGCCAGCCACGAGGGCCCGCGCAATGAGCAGTTCTTC.

This clonotype was seen a few times. The chain recombines TRBV28 with TRBJ1-5; the D gene is possibly TRBD1 (5 bases). Germline CDR1 and CDR2: MDHEN and SYDVKM. Trimming left V 2 bases short and J 3 bases short, with 8 bases between. The CDR3 sequence is 14 residues long. Written as DNA, the CDR3 is TGTGCCAGCAGTTTAGAGGGACTCAATCAGCCCCAGCATTTT. Its translation: CASSLEGLNQPQHF.

The chain uses TRBV20-1 and TRBJ2-7; TRBD1 matches 7 bases. The CDR3 extends over 13 amino acids. Trimming cost V 4 bases and J 2 bases; bases outside gene matches: 5. CDR1 is DFQATT and CDR2 is SNEGSKA in the germline V gene (reference sequence). CDR3 DNA: TGCAGTGCTAACGACAGGGTCGCCTACGAGCAGTACTTC. It specifies CSANDRVAYEQYF.

This clonotype showed up just a few times. The chain employs TRBV7-9 and TRBJ1-2; D may be TRBD1 (5 bases). The CDR3 consists of 12 residues. From germline, CDR1 is SEHNR and CDR2 FQNEAQ (reference sequence). The ends were cut back, 0 bases at V and 8 bases at J, with 7 bases in the middle. In DNA, the CDR3 is TGTGCCAGCAGCTTAGCGGGGGACGGCTACACCTTC. Encoded protein: CASSLAGDGYTF.

In its sample, this clonotype was seen many times. V usage is TRBV2 and J usage is TRBJ1-5; the D is unclear. The V and J ends lost 8 bases and 0 bases respectively, with 8 bases between them. Looked up from germline, CDR1 is SNHLY and CDR2 is FYNNEI. This CDR3 has 13 amino acids. Written as DNA, the CDR3 is TGTGCCAGCGGAGGATATAGCAATCAGCCCCAGCATTTT. It is translated as CASGGYSNQPQHF. Complete variable domain (other parts from reference TRBV2 and TRBJ1-5): EPEVTQTPSHQVTQMGQEVILRCVPISNHLYFYWYRQILGQKVEFLVSFYNNEISEKSEIFDDQFSVERPDGSNFTLKIRSTKLEDSAMYFCASGGYSNQPQHFGDGTRLSIL.

This clonotype was counted ten times or more. This sequence joins TRBV10-3 and TRBJ1-1; D unclear. CDR1 is ENHRY and CDR2 is SYGVKD in the germline V gene. V was clipped by 1 base and J by 4 bases, with 4 bases between them. The CDR3 sequence is 12 residues long. CDR3 sequence: CAISEWSTEAFF. The DNA for the CDR3 is TGTGCCATCAGTGAGTGGAGCACTGAAGCTTTCTTT.

This clonotype was picked up many times. The rearrangement joins TRBV2 to TRBJ2-7, with 7 positions matching TRBD1. The CDR3 runs 14 residues. The ends lost 8 bases at V and 3 bases at J; junction bases unmatched: 10. Germline V gene sequence: CDR1 SNHLY, CDR2 FYNNEI. The CDR3, as DNA: TGTGCCAGCGTAGGGGGCGCGATGGGCTACGAGCAGTACTTC. Its protein is CASVGGAMGYEQYF.

The chain couples TRBV6-2 or TRBV6-3 to TRBJ2-1; possibly TRBD2 for D (6 bases). The CDR3 consists of 15 residues. Trimming pared 6 bases from V and 7 bases from J, leaving 19 bases between. Germline values: CDR1 MNHEY, CDR2 SVGEGT. The CDR3 spells CASSPQKDYLNEQFF. For the CDR3, the DNA is TGTGCCAGCAGCCCCCAAAAGGACTATTTGAATGAGCAGTTCTTC.

The rearrangement joins TRBV7-9 to TRBJ2-2, with 12 positions matching TRBD2. V trimming: 5 bases; J trimming: 6 bases; junction bases outside the gene matches: 4. Germline CDR1 and CDR2: SEHNR and FQNEAQ (reference sequence). The CDR3 runs 15 residues. The CDR3 spells CASSTASGRAGELFF. CDR3 coding DNA: TGTGCCAGCAGCACGGCTAGCGGGAGGGCCGGGGAGCTGTTTTTT.

Ten or more counts support this clonotype. This rearrangement joins TRBV10-3 to TRBJ2-3, with D uncertain. With 0 bases removed from V and 1 base from J, the gap between germline ends came to 11 bases. From germline, CDR1 is ENHRY and CDR2 SYGVKD. The CDR3 sequence is 16 residues long. In DNA, the CDR3 is TGTGCCATCAGTGAGTCAGTTAGCCGCGGCACAGATACGCAGTATTTT. Encoded protein: CAISESVSRGTDTQYF.

This clonotype was seen ten or more times. The V gene is TRBV27, the J gene TRBJ2-1; possibly TRBD1 or TRBD2 for D (6 bases each). Germline CDR1 is MNHEY and CDR2 is SMNVEV (reference sequence). The length of the CDR3 is 12 residues. V lost 8 bases, J lost 2 bases, and 7 bases lay in between. CDR3 region: CASGGPYNEQFF. As DNA, the CDR3 is TGTGCCAGCGGGGGGCCCTACAATGAGCAGTTCTTC.